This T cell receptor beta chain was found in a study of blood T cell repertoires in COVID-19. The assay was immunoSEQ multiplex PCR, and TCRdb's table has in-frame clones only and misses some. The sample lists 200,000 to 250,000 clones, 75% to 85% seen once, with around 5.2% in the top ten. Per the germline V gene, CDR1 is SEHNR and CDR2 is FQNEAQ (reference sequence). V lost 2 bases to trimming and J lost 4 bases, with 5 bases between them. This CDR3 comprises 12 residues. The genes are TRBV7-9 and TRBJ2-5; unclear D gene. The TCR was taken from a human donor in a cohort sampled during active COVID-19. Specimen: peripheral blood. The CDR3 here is CASSLILETQYF. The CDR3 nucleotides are TGTGCCAGCAGCTTAATTCTAGAGACCCAGTACTTC. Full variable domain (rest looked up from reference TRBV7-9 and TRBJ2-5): DTGVSQNPRHKITKRGQNVTFRCDPISEHNRLYWYRQTLGQGPEFLTYFQNEAQLEKSRLLSDRFSAERPKGSFSTLEIQRTEQGDSAMYLCASSLILETQYFGPGTRLLVL.